Listed below are T cell receptor beta chains from one sample, sequenced in a study of T cells in Graves' hyperthyroidism and ophthalmopathy. A single record per CDR3 protein comes from TCRdb applying MiXCR to the multiplex PCR reads. The table lists hundreds of thousands of distinct CDR3 sequences, roughly 21% of them singletons. Sample: blood. These receptors originate from a man aged 35 to 55 with Graves' ophthalmopathy. Each CDR3 is given with its conserved first and last residue. The D gene is left open where the match is weak. The size entry is marked missing in some rows and otherwise reads once, few, many or a size class.

clone_size,v_call,j_call,d_call,cdr3_aa,cdr3_nt
-,TRBV6-1,TRBJ1-2,-,CASSERGYADYYGYTF,TGTGCCAGCAGTGAGAGGGGGTACGCCGATTACTATGGCTACACCTTC
few,TRBV28,TRBJ2-7,-,CASSLIRYEQYF,TGTGCCAGCAGTTTAATCCGGTACGAGCAGTACTTC
few,TRBV20-1,TRBJ2-3,-,CSASDSVDTQYF,TGCAGTGCTAGCGACAGCGTGGATACGCAGTATTTT
few,TRBV7-9,TRBJ2-5,-,CASSLYTQETQYF,TGTGCCAGCAGCTTATACACCCAAGAGACCCAGTACTTC
many,TRBV2,TRBJ2-7,TRBD1,CATSTPTGTGTPEQYF,TGTGCCACCTCTACCCCTACAGGGACAGGGACGCCCGAGCAGTACTTC
-,TRBV9,TRBJ2-3,TRBD2,CASSVGVAGGTDTQYF,TGTGCCAGCAGCGTAGGGGTAGCGGGAGGCACAGATACGCAGTATTTT
-,TRBV4-3,TRBJ1-6,-,CASSQGVSSPLHF,TGCGCCAGCAGCCAAGGGGTCAGTTCACCCCTCCACTTT
-,TRBV7-6,TRBJ2-1,-,CASSLAGTSGEQFF,TGTGCCAGCAGCTTAGCGGGGACCAGCGGTGAGCAGTTCTTC
-,TRBV11-2,TRBJ2-7,TRBD1,CASSRQGANYEQYF,TGTGCCAGCAGCAGACAGGGGGCGAACTACGAGCAGTACTTC
-,TRBV19,TRBJ1-5,-,CASSGLSGGSNQPQHF,TGTGCCAGTAGTGGTTTATCGGGGGGGAGCAATCAGCCCCAGCATTTT
many,TRBV5-1,TRBJ1-2,TRBD1,CASSNRDSLTGYTF,TGCGCCAGCAGCAACCGGGACAGCCTAACGGGCTACACCTTC
few,TRBV6-1,TRBJ1-6,TRBD1,CASSGTRYRGYLNSPLHF,TGTGCCAGCAGTGGTACCCGATACAGGGGATATCTTAATTCACCCCTCCACTTT
few,TRBV4-1,TRBJ2-7,TRBD1,CASSQIGQGTYEQYF,TGCGCCAGCAGCCAGATAGGACAGGGGACCTACGAGCAGTACTTC
few,TRBV20-1,TRBJ2-3,-,CSATGLYTDTQYF,TGCAGTGCTACGGGACTTTACACAGATACGCAGTATTTT
-,TRBV7-3,TRBJ2-1,-,CASSLDTRSYNEQFF,TGTGCCAGCAGCTTAGACACCCGCTCCTACAATGAGCAGTTCTTC
-,TRBV2,TRBJ2-2,TRBD2,CASSGLENTGELFF,TGTGCCAGCAGCGGACTAGAGAACACCGGGGAGCTGTTTTTT
many,TRBV3-1,TRBJ1-5,-,CASSPGHLNQPQHF,TGTGCCAGCAGCCCGGGACACCTTAATCAGCCCCAGCATTTT
many,TRBV5-1,TRBJ2-2,-,CASSPRPTGVPGELFF,TGCGCCAGCAGCCCCCGACCAACGGGGGTCCCCGGGGAGCTGTTTTTT
many,TRBV11-1,TRBJ2-1,TRBD2,CASSPRDSGRRGQFF,TGTGCCAGCAGCCCCCGGGATAGCGGGAGGAGAGGGCAGTTCTTC
-,TRBV3-1,TRBJ2-5,TRBD2,CASSSGGASETQYF,TGTGCCAGCAGTAGCGGGGGGGCCTCAGAGACCCAGTACTTC
many,TRBV11-3,TRBJ1-1,TRBD1,CASSLVGTGATEAFF,TGTGCCAGCAGCTTAGTAGGGACAGGGGCGACTGAAGCTTTCTTT
-,TRBV11-2,TRBJ2-1,TRBD2,CASGYPPTGTSGPSNEQFF,TGTGCCAGCGGATACCCCCCTACCGGGACTAGCGGGCCGAGTAATGAGCAGTTCTTC
-,TRBV3-1,TRBJ1-1,-,CASNRADLNTEAFF,TGTGCCAGCAACCGGGCGGACCTGAACACTGAAGCTTTCTTT
many,TRBV18,TRBJ2-3,TRBD1,CASSREQGAITDTQYF,TGTGCCAGCTCAAGAGAACAGGGGGCAATCACAGATACGCAGTATTTT
-,TRBV6-1,TRBJ2-3,TRBD2,CASNTLAAHTDTQYF,TGTGCCAGCAACACACTAGCGGCGCACACAGATACGCAGTATTTT
many,TRBV30,TRBJ1-1,-,CAWSVGARNTEAFF,TGTGCCTGGAGTGTTGGTGCTAGGAACACTGAAGCTTTCTTT
-,TRBV19,TRBJ1-2,-,CASSIYRAVEGDGYTF,TGTGCCAGTAGTATCTATCGGGCAGTTGAAGGGGATGGCTACACCTTC
many,TRBV28,TRBJ2-7,TRBD2,CASRWGLAGAYEQYF,TGTGCCAGCAGATGGGGACTAGCGGGCGCCTACGAGCAGTACTTC
-,TRBV6-1,TRBJ1-2,-,CASSLWVPSNGYTF,TGTGCCAGCAGCCTCTGGGTTCCAAGTAATGGCTACACCTTC
many,TRBV28,TRBJ2-7,TRBD2,CASSTPGLASYEQYF,TGTGCCAGCAGTACACCGGGACTAGCGTCCTACGAGCAGTACTTC